Following are 28 T cell receptor beta chains from one sample sequenced in a study of cytomegalovirus exposure and HLA in healthy donors. The PCR had 60 Vbeta and 13 Jbeta primers. Sequenced by immunoSEQ multiplex PCR; TCRdb stores in-frame clones only, minus some. Seen here are approximately 220,000 clones, around 79% observed once, and the top ten hold 0.2% to 0.25%. Sequenced sample: PBMCs. Receptors were obtained from a girl aged 2-10 years in good health and CMV-seronegative.

This rearrangement joins TRBV2 to TRBJ2-7, with D hard to call. The CDR3 extends over 12 amino acids. Germline V gives CDR1 SNHLY, CDR2 FYNNEI. V lost 5 bases to trimming and J lost 4 bases, with 9 bases between them. CDR3 nucleotide sequence: TGTGCCAGCAGTTACACACCTTACGAGCAGTACTTC. It translates to CASSYTPYEQYF.

This clone was picked up a small number of times. The rearrangement uses TRBV2 and TRBJ1-1; the D is unclear. Germline assignment: CDR1 SNHLY and CDR2 FYNNEI. The length of the CDR3 is 14 residues. V lost 4 bases and J lost 8, with 17 bases in between. The CDR3 protein is CASSVDEGVGEAFF. CDR3 DNA: TGTGCCAGCAGTGTTGATGAGGGTGTGGGGGAAGCTTTCTTT.

The rearrangement uses TRBV27 and TRBJ2-1; tentative D call: TRBD1 (5 bases). Germline V gives CDR1 MNHEY, CDR2 SMNVEV (reference sequence). The CDR3 spans 15 residues. V lost 3 bases to trimming and J lost 6 bases, with 15 bases between them. The DNA of the CDR3 is TGTGCCAGCAGTTTCGAAGGGGCCCCATTCAATGAGCAGTTCTTC. Amino acid sequence: CASSFEGAPFNEQFF.

CDR3 amino acids: CASSSLSGKDSPLHF. As DNA, the CDR3 is TGTGCCAGCAGTTCTTTGTCGGGGAAAGACTCACCCCTCCACTTT. The gene calls are TRBV6-5 and TRBJ1-6; D uncertain. This CDR3 is built from 15 residues. Germline V gene lookup returns CDR1 MNHEY and CDR2 SVGAGI. V shed 4 bases and J shed 10 bases, with 17 bases lying between them.

The chain has TRBV2 and TRBJ1-5; the match to TRBD1 covers 9 bases. Per the germline V gene, CDR1 is SNHLY and CDR2 is FYNNEI. The CDR3 totals 15 residues. Germline trimming cut 3 bases from V and 5 bases from J; bases unmatched to any gene: 5. CDR3 in DNA: TGTGCCAGCAGTGAGAACAGGGGGCAGGATCAGCCCCAGCATTTT. It yields the protein CASSENRGQDQPQHF.

The chain has TRBV5-1 and TRBJ1-3; D unresolved. There are 16 residues in the CDR3. Per germline, CDR1 SGHRS and CDR2 YFSETQ. Trimming pared 0 bases from V and 2 bases from J, leaving 12 bases between. The CDR3: CASSLVQAFAGNTIYF. The CDR3 bases are TGCGCCAGCAGCTTGGTCCAGGCTTTTGCTGGAAACACCATATATTTT.

The chain employs TRBV2 and TRBJ1-6; 8 bases align to TRBD1. The V segment lost 2 bases and the J segment 9 bases; nucleotides outside the gene matches: 6. CDR3 size: 15 residues. Germline V CDR1 and CDR2: SNHLY, FYNNEI. For the CDR3, the DNA is TGTGCCAGCAGTGAACGACAGGGGCTAGTTTCACCCCTCCACTTT. This sequence encodes CASSERQGLVSPLHF.

This chain connects TRBV7-2 to TRBJ2-1, with a tentative D call TRBD2 (6 bases). Trimming cost V 5 bases and J 9 bases, with 17 bases left between them. Germline V lookup: CDR1 SGHTA, CDR2 FQGNSA. The CDR3 extends over 14 amino acids. CDR3 amino acids: CASSLGLPGREQFF. In DNA, the CDR3 is TGTGCCAGCAGCCTGGGACTCCCAGGGCGTGAGCAGTTCTTC. Based on the CDR3 plus reference TRBV7-2 and TRBJ2-1, the full variable domain is GAGVSQSPSNKVTEKGKDVELRCDPISGHTALYWYRQSLGQGLEFLIYFQGNSAPDKSGLPSDRFSAERTGGSVSTLTIQRTQQEDSAVYLCASSLGLPGREQFFGPGTRLTVL.

This chain connects TRBV27 to TRBJ2-2; D not certain. V was clipped by 2 bases and J by 5 bases, with 9 bases between them. This CDR3 contains 14 residues. Germline assignment: CDR1 MNHEY and CDR2 SMNVEV (reference sequence). DNA for the CDR3: TGTGCCAGCAGTTTACTATCCGGGACCGGGGAGCTGTTTTTT. Amino acid sequence: CASSLLSGTGELFF.

The chain couples TRBV5-1 to TRBJ2-5; D may be TRBD2 (7 bases). The length of the CDR3 is 15 residues. The V gene lost 4 bases and the J gene lost 4 bases, with 17 bases spanning the gap. Germline V gene lookup returns CDR1 SGHRS and CDR2 YFSETQ. This CDR3 reads CASSNPGGLGETQYF. DNA for the CDR3: TGCGCCAGCAGCAACCCCGGGGGGCTAGGAGAGACCCAGTACTTC.

This sequence joins TRBV20-1 and TRBJ1-2; D perhaps matches TRBD1 (5 bases). Between the trimmed V and J ends, which lost 5 bases and 10 bases, there was a span of 14 bases. The CDR3 totals 11 residues. Germline V gene lookup returns CDR1 DFQATT and CDR2 SNEGSKA (reference sequence). The CDR3 loop reads CSAGPGEVYTF. CDR3 nucleotides: TGCAGTGCTGGACCGGGGGAGGTCTACACCTTC.

This chain connects TRBV19 to TRBJ1-2, with 7 bases identical to TRBD1. Germline-derived CDR1 and CDR2 are LNHDA and SQIVND (reference sequence). The V gene end was trimmed by 4 bases and the J gene end by 8 bases; junction bases not matched to a gene: 16. CDR3 size: 16 residues. Written as DNA, the CDR3 is TGTGCCAGTAGTACCCTTCAACAGGGGCCGGCTGGGGGCTACACCTTC. This sequence encodes CASSTLQQGPAGGYTF.

This chain uses TRBV19 with TRBJ1-2, with TRBD1 matching over 7 bases. The ends lost 3 bases at V and 5 bases at J; junction bases unmatched: 9. This CDR3 has 15 residues. Germline assignment: CDR1 LNHDA and CDR2 SQIVND (reference sequence). CDR3 region: CASSMWAGGSYGYTF. In DNA form, the CDR3 reads TGTGCCAGTAGTATGTGGGCAGGGGGGTCGTATGGCTACACCTTC.

The chain joins TRBV2 to TRBJ2-1; D is possibly TRBD2 (5 bases). The CDR3 sequence is 11 residues long. V was cut by 3 bases and J by 10 bases, with 7 bases left in between. Per the germline V gene, CDR1 is SNHLY and CDR2 is FYNNEI. The CDR3 loop is CASSDPGEQFF. In DNA, the CDR3 is TGTGCCAGCAGTGACCCGGGAGAGCAGTTCTTC.

Turning to this clone: One end of the junction fails to match germline, which may point to a read error. This chain connects TRBV4-1 to TRBJ1-2; TRBD1 is a possible D gene (6 bases). The germline gives CDR1 MGHRA, CDR2 YSYEKL. The CDR3 length is 16 residues. The DNA of the CDR3 is TGCGCCAGCAGCCAAGGAGCAGCAGGGGCTAACTATGGCTACGCCTTC. Encoded protein: CASSQGAAGANYGYAF.

The rearrangement joins TRBV2 to TRBJ1-2; 8 nucleotides align to TRBD1. From germline, CDR1 is SNHLY and CDR2 FYNNEI. CDR3 length: 15 residues. J was trimmed by 7 bases and V by 4 bases; bases with no gene match: 11. This chain's CDR3 is CASSGRTGLRGGYTF. The CDR3 DNA follows: TGTGCCAGCAGTGGACGGACAGGGCTGAGGGGTGGCTACACCTTC.

The rearrangement uses TRBV4-2 and TRBJ2-1; D remains ambiguous. The CDR3 is 13 residues long. The ends were cut back, 1 base at V and 12 bases at J, with 13 bases in the middle. Germline loops: CDR1 LGHNA, CDR2 YNFKEQ. The chain's CDR3 is CASSQAEPQRQFF. The DNA for the CDR3 is TGTGCCAGCAGCCAAGCGGAGCCACAAAGGCAGTTCTTC.

The CDR3 region is CASSYGGSYEQYF. The CDR3 nucleotides are TGTGCCAGCAGTTACGGGGGGTCCTACGAGCAGTACTTC. The J gene is TRBJ2-7, the V gene TRBV6-5; a possible D gene is TRBD2 (6 bases). From germline, CDR1 is MNHEY and CDR2 SVGAGI. The CDR3 length is 13 residues. Trimming stripped 2 bases from V and 1 base from J, with 6 bases between.

The rearrangement joins TRBV14 to TRBJ2-7, with D perhaps TRBD2 (6 bases). This CDR3 region has 16 residues. The germline V and J ends were trimmed by 0 bases and 3 bases, with 15 bases remaining between them. Germline CDR1 reads SGHDN; CDR2 reads FVKESK. CDR3 DNA: TGTGCCAGCAGCCAAGATTTAATCGCGCGGGGCTACGAGCAGTACTTC. Amino acids: CASSQDLIARGYEQYF.

The V and J genes are TRBV10-3 and TRBJ1-6; 7 nucleotides match TRBD1. The length of the CDR3 is 15 residues. CDR1 is ENHRY, CDR2 SYGVKD, per germline. V dropped 6 bases and J dropped 9; count of bases not matched to a gene: 11. The CDR3 region is CAISQTGKLGSPLHF. In DNA form, the CDR3 reads TGTGCCATCAGCCAGACAGGGAAACTGGGTTCACCCCTCCACTTT.

This clone was seen just once. In DNA, the CDR3 is TGTGCCTGGCAACAGGGCTACGAGCAGTACTTC. Its protein product is CAWQQGYEQYF. The chain couples TRBV30 to TRBJ2-7, with D possibly matching TRBD1 (6 bases). CDR3 length: 11 amino acids. CDR1 and CDR2 (germline): GTSNPN, SVGIG (reference sequence). The ends were cut back, 5 bases at V and 3 bases at J, with 8 bases in the middle.

With regard to this clone: Germline is not matched at one junction end, which may reflect a read error. The chain has TRBV13 and TRBJ2-7; 7 bases map to TRBD1. Per germline, CDR1 PRHDT and CDR2 FYEKMQ (reference sequence). The CDR3 consists of 15 residues. CDR3 amino acids: CASSLGTGASYEQYF. Written as DNA, the CDR3 is TGTGCCAGCAGTTTAGGTACAGGGGCGTCCTACGAGCAGTACTTC.

This clone was observed a single time. The chain uses TRBV6-6 and TRBJ1-1; D is ambiguous. The CDR3 length is 14 residues. V was pared by 0 bases and J by 2 bases, with 7 bases between. Per germline, CDR1 MNHNY and CDR2 SVGAGI (reference sequence). The CDR3 region is CASSYSPGNTEAFF. CDR3 DNA sequence: TGTGCCAGCAGTTACTCGCCGGGTAACACTGAAGCTTTCTTT.

CDR3 loop: CASSHPRGGDTEAFF. The CDR3, as DNA: TGCGCCAGCAGCCATCCGCGCGGGGGGGACACTGAAGCTTTCTTT. This chain joins TRBV4-1 and TRBJ1-1, with D possibly TRBD1 on 5 matching bases. This CDR3 region has 15 residues. Germline-derived CDR1 and CDR2 are MGHRA and YSYEKL. V was cut by 3 bases and J by 3 bases, with 14 bases left in between.

This clone came up a few times. V and J are TRBV25-1 and TRBJ2-1; 10 nucleotides agree with TRBD2. Germline values: CDR1 MGHDK, CDR2 SYGVNS. Losses at the gene ends were 9 bases for V and 6 bases for J; bases not matched to a gene: 5. The CDR3 runs to 13 residues. CDR3 loop: CASTSGMGNEQFF. The CDR3 region has the DNA TGTGCCAGTACTAGCGGGATGGGCAATGAGCAGTTCTTC.

The chain combines TRBV2 with TRBJ1-1; TRBD1 matches at 9 bases. The CDR3 extends over 12 amino acids. V trimming: 5 bases; J trimming: 6 bases; junction bases outside the gene matches: 1. The germline CDR1 and CDR2 sequences are SNHLY and FYNNEI. The CDR3 sequence is CASSWTGAEAFF. The CDR3 bases are TGTGCCAGCAGTTGGACAGGGGCTGAAGCTTTCTTT.

This chain joins TRBV6-6 and TRBJ2-7; maybe TRBD2 (6 bases). CDR1 MNHNY and CDR2 SVGAGI come from the germline V gene (reference sequence). Trimming removed 7 bases at V and 7 bases at J, with 17 bases between. The CDR3 extends over 13 amino acids. The CDR3 is CASTLDGRSEQYF. The CDR3 DNA reads as TGTGCCAGCACTCTCGACGGGAGAAGTGAGCAGTACTTC.

This clone has just a few counts. The V and J genes are TRBV9 and TRBJ1-1; TRBD1 agrees at 8 bases. Germline V lookup: CDR1 SGDLS, CDR2 YYNGEE. The trim removed 2 bases at V and 3 bases at J, leaving 3 bases unmatched. The CDR3 covers 14 residues. In nucleotides, the CDR3 is TGTGCCAGCAGCGTCCAGGGGGCAGACACTGAAGCTTTCTTT. It yields the protein CASSVQGADTEAFF.